These 5 T cell receptor beta chains were sequenced from one sample in a study of shared clonotypes between healthy human individuals. Sequencing was performed with immunoSEQ multiplex PCR; in TCRdb, only in-frame clones are kept and a portion is missing. Here the sample spans roughly 570,000 clones, roughly 98% being singletons. CD45RO-negative, CCR7-positively selected cells formed the naive CD8 fraction, excluding terminally differentiated effector memory CD45RA+ cells. The specimen was naive CD8+ T cells sorted from blood. The source is a man aged 25-45 years in good health.

This clone was counted between two and nine times. The V call is TRBV6-6, the J call TRBJ1-5; D uncertain. V gave up 0 bases and J gave up 8 bases, with 11 bases separating them. Germline lookup yields CDR1 MNHNY and CDR2 SVGAGI (reference sequence). The CDR3 runs to 14 residues. The CDR3 DNA reads TGTGCCAGCAGTTACTCGTGGCAGATAGAGCCCCAGCATTTT. Protein sequence: CASSYSWQIEPQHF.

This chain joins TRBV28 and TRBJ1-5; no clear D. Germline V CDR1 and CDR2: MDHEN, SYDVKM. Between the trimmed V and J ends, which lost 1 base and 4 bases, there was a span of 5 bases. The CDR3 is 13 residues long. This chain's CDR3 is CASSLYSNQPQHF. In DNA, the CDR3 is TGTGCCAGCAGTTTATACTCGAATCAGCCCCAGCATTTT. Looking up the rest from reference TRBV28 and TRBJ1-5 gives the full variable domain: DVKVTQSSRYLVKRTGEKVFLECVQDMDHENMFWYRQDPGLGLRLIYFSYDVKMKEKGDIPEGYSVSREKKERFSLILESASTNQTSMYLCASSLYSNQPQHFGDGTRLSIL.

The chain is built from TRBV7-9 and TRBJ2-5, with 8 bases fitting TRBD2. This CDR3 has 15 amino acids. From germline, CDR1 is SEHNR and CDR2 FQNEAQ (reference sequence). After removal of 6 bases from V and 1 base from J, the junction contained 7 bases not matched to a gene. CDR3 protein: CASSSLAGIQETQYF. The CDR3 DNA sequence: TGTGCCAGCAGTTCGTTAGCGGGAATCCAAGAGACCCAGTACTTC.

V is TRBV18 and J is TRBJ2-7, with D perhaps TRBD1 (5 bases). The V and J ends lost 3 bases and 3 bases respectively, with 15 bases between them. Germline CDR1 reads KGHSH; CDR2 reads LQKENI. The CDR3 is 15 amino acids. The CDR3 reads CASSPDKTLNYEQYF. The CDR3 DNA sequence: TGTGCCAGCTCACCGGACAAGACTTTGAACTACGAGCAGTACTTC. The full variable domain, rest sourced from reference TRBV18 and TRBJ2-7, is NAGVMQNPRHLVRRRGQEARLRCSPMKGHSHVYWYRQLPEEGLKFMVYLQKENIIDESGMPKERFSAEFPKEGPSILRIQQVVRGDSAAYFCASSPDKTLNYEQYFGPGTRLTVT.

The gene calls are TRBV9 and TRBJ1-4; no reliable D call. Germline CDR1 and CDR2: SGDLS and YYNGEE. V lost 3 bases to trimming and J lost 2 bases, with 5 bases between them. The CDR3 loop spans 13 amino acids. The CDR3 is CASSGPTNEKLFF. DNA of the CDR3: TGTGCCAGCAGCGGACCGACTAATGAAAAACTGTTTTTT.